Reported below is one TCR beta chain. The antigen remains unidentified. While unrecorded immune exposures were likely, the donors were nominally healthy when sampled. The PCR was carried out with 60 Vbeta primers and 13 Jbeta primers. Here immunoSEQ multiplex PCR was the method, and the copy in TCRdb shows in-frame clones only, minus some. The profile shows 150,000 to 160,000 clones, approximately 86% of them singletons. The sample belongs to a study of cytomegalovirus exposure and HLA in healthy donors. Points from the study as a whole: Follow-up analysis later connected one missense variant in DCLRE1C with trimming of TCR beta V- and J-genes.

Germline CDR1 is LGHNA and CDR2 is YSLEER. This CDR3 has 14 amino acids. The V end lost 3 bases, the J end lost 4 bases, and 9 bases lay between the germline ends. The chain links TRBV4-3 to TRBJ1-4; tentative D call: TRBD1 (6 bases). The sequenced sample consisted of PBMCs. The source of this sequence is a woman between 45 and 65 years old in good health and CMV-seropositive. CDR3 amino acids: CASSQQGYNEKLFF. CDR3 coding DNA: TGCGCCAGCAGCCAGCAGGGGTATAATGAAAAACTGTTTTTT.